Below, 12 T cell receptor beta chains from the same sample are listed, as sequenced in a study of T cell responses to AZD1222 COVID-19 vaccine. The assay was immunoSEQ multiplex PCR, and TCRdb's table has in-frame clones only and misses some. The sample consists of approximately 120,000 clones, just under 90% of them appearing once. The sample consisted of peripheral blood, taken on day 0 of AZD1222 vaccination. These receptors originate from an adult in good health.

The gene calls are TRBV7-3 and TRBJ1-2; 9 bases map to TRBD1. In germline, CDR1 is SGHTA, CDR2 FQGTGA. There are 14 residues in the CDR3. V was pared by 4 bases and J by 7 bases, with 7 bases of the junction left unmatched. For the CDR3, the DNA is TGTGCCAGCAGCTCCGGGACAGGGAAGTTTGGCTACACCTTC. Residues: CASSSGTGKFGYTF. Complete variable domain (other parts from reference TRBV7-3 and TRBJ1-2): GAGVSQTPSNKVTEKGKYVELRCDPISGHTALYWYRQSLGQGPEFLIYFQGTGAADDSGLPNDRFFAVRPEGSVSTLKIQRTERGDSAVYLCASSSGTGKFGYTFGSGTRLTVV.

This rearrangement joins TRBV30 to TRBJ2-1; the D is unclear. V was pared by 2 bases and J by 8 bases, with 7 bases between. Germline V lookup: CDR1 GTSNPN, CDR2 SVGIG (reference sequence). This CDR3 region has 11 residues. The CDR3 loop reads CAWSLKDEQFF. The CDR3 DNA is TGTGCCTGGAGTCTCAAGGATGAGCAGTTCTTC.

V and J are TRBV28 and TRBJ1-6; D not resolved. The CDR3 consists of 12 residues. Germline V gives CDR1 MDHEN, CDR2 SYDVKM. V gave up 5 bases and J gave up 11 bases, with 10 bases separating them. CDR3 in DNA: TGTGCCAGCAGTCTCACATCAACACCCCTCCACTTT. Protein sequence: CASSLTSTPLHF. Supplemented by reference TRBV28 and TRBJ1-6, the full variable domain reads DVKVTQSSRYLVKRTGEKVFLECVQDMDHENMFWYRQDPGLGLRLIYFSYDVKMKEKGDIPEGYSVSREKKERFSLILESASTNQTSMYLCASSLTSTPLHFGNGTRLTVT.

The table lists this clone with a count of one. The V and J genes are TRBV6-6 and TRBJ2-1, with TRBD2 matching 14 bases. This CDR3 has 14 residues. Germline V gene lookup returns CDR1 MNHNY and CDR2 SVGAGI (reference sequence). The V gene end was trimmed by 10 bases and the J gene end by 6 bases; junction bases not matched to a gene: 5. The CDR3 here is CATGLAGGTNEQFF. The CDR3 DNA reads TGTGCCACCGGACTAGCGGGAGGAACCAATGAGCAGTTCTTC.

This CDR3 reads CASSFQGGNSPLHF. The CDR3 DNA reads as TGTGCCAGCAGTTTCCAGGGAGGTAACTCACCCCTCCACTTT. This rearrangement joins TRBV6-5 to TRBJ1-6, with D tentatively TRBD1 (5 bases). Per germline, CDR1 MNHEY and CDR2 SVGAGI. The CDR3 consists of 14 residues. V lost 4 bases and J 10 bases, leaving 14 bases between the germline ends.

The rearrangement uses TRBV25-1 and TRBJ1-2; D not certain. The CDR3 extends over 11 amino acids. Germline CDR1 reads MGHDK; CDR2 reads SYGVNS. The CDR3, as DNA: TGTGCTACGAAGGTAGCCTATGGCTACACCTTC. Translated, it gives CATKVAYGYTF.

The chain joins TRBV6-5 to TRBJ2-5; 7 bases agree with TRBD1. V shed 8 bases, J shed 4 bases, and the junction held 1 base outside the gene matches. The CDR3 is made up of 11 amino acids. Germline lookup yields CDR1 MNHEY and CDR2 SVGAGI. The CDR3 reads CASEGAETQYF. CDR3 DNA: TGTGCCAGCGAGGGGGCAGAGACCCAGTACTTC.

This clone showed up just once. The V gene is TRBV30, the J gene TRBJ1-5, with 8 bases matching TRBD1. CDR3 length: 13 residues. CDR1 is GTSNPN, CDR2 SVGIG, per germline (reference sequence). V shed 5 bases, J shed 5 bases, and the junction held 5 bases outside the gene matches. The CDR3 region is CAWGQGEDQPQHF. For the CDR3, the DNA is TGTGCCTGGGGACAGGGAGAGGATCAGCCCCAGCATTTT. Supplemented by reference TRBV30 and TRBJ1-5, the full variable domain reads SQTIHQWPATLVQPVGSPLSLECTVEGTSNPNLYWYRQAAGRGLQLLFYSVGIGQISSEVPQNLSASRPQDRQFILSSKKLLLSDSGFYLCAWGQGEDQPQHFGDGTRLSIL.

V is TRBV27 and J is TRBJ2-7, with D perhaps matching TRBD2 (6 bases). The CDR3 runs 18 residues. V was shortened by 3 bases and J by 3 bases, with 24 bases between the two germline ends. Germline V gene lookup returns CDR1 MNHEY and CDR2 SMNVEV (reference sequence). This CDR3 reads CASSFPGGGSFSLYEQYF. CDR3 nucleotides: TGTGCCAGCAGTTTCCCAGGCGGAGGGTCCTTCTCCCTCTACGAGCAGTACTTC.

The rearrangement joins TRBV28 to TRBJ1-1; 8 nucleotides line up with TRBD1. Trimming took 4 bases from V and 0 from J; bases not matched to a gene: 7. The CDR3 extends over 16 amino acids. The germline CDR1 and CDR2 sequences are MDHEN and SYDVKM. The CDR3 sequence is CASSSQGAVMNTEAFF. CDR3 sequence (DNA): TGTGCCAGCAGTTCCCAGGGGGCGGTGATGAACACTGAAGCTTTCTTT.

The chain combines TRBV6-5 with TRBJ1-5, with a possible D match to TRBD1 (5 bases). Trimming stripped 4 bases from V and 5 bases from J, with 12 bases between. This CDR3 comprises 14 residues. Per the germline V gene, CDR1 is MNHEY and CDR2 is SVGAGI. Here the CDR3 reads CASSSGGRDQPQHF. The DNA of the CDR3 is TGTGCCAGCAGTTCCGGCGGCAGGGATCAGCCCCAGCATTTT.

The chain joins TRBV27 to TRBJ2-3; D might be TRBD1 (5 bases). The germline V and J ends were trimmed by 2 bases and 5 bases, with 20 bases remaining between them. Germline CDR1 reads MNHEY; CDR2 reads SMNVEV (reference sequence). This CDR3 region has 17 residues. The chain's CDR3 is CASSLRGSGLILDTQYF. The CDR3 DNA follows: TGTGCCAGCAGTTTAAGGGGTTCGGGTCTCATCTTAGATACGCAGTATTTT.